This entry lists 12 T cell receptor beta chains sequenced from one sample in a study of beta chain features in type 1 diabetes. The investigators reverse transcribed all of the isolated RNA, so they sequenced expressed TCRB transcripts. TCRdb's copy holds only in-frame clones and misses some; the assay was immunoSEQ multiplex PCR. The sample records 350,000 to 450,000 clones, around 15% being singletons. Sequenced: naive CD4+ T cells from blood. These receptors all come from a woman aged 18-29 years in good health.

The table lists this clone with a few counts. The gene calls are TRBV28 and TRBJ1-2; the D is unclear. V lost 8 bases to trimming and J lost 2 bases, with 6 bases between them. The CDR3 loop spans 11 amino acids. In germline, CDR1 is MDHEN, CDR2 SYDVKM. The chain's CDR3 is CASGQNYGYTF. DNA for the CDR3: TGTGCCAGCGGCCAGAACTATGGCTACACCTTC.

The J gene is TRBJ2-3, the V gene TRBV28; unclear D gene. CDR3 length: 13 amino acids. Germline CDR1 and CDR2: MDHEN and SYDVKM. V lost 6 bases to trimming and J lost 5 bases, with 12 bases between them. DNA of the CDR3: TGTGCCAGCAGAGAAACCTTTAGAGATACGCAGTATTTT. Residues: CASRETFRDTQYF.

This clone was seen a few times. The chain links TRBV25-1 to TRBJ2-3; 8 nucleotides match TRBD1. This CDR3 contains 17 residues. Trimming at V came to 0 bases and at J to 2 bases, leaving 7 bases not matched to a gene. CDR1 and CDR2 from the germline V gene are MGHDK and SYGVNS. DNA of the CDR3: TGTGCCAGCAGTGAATATGCAGGACAGGGATACACAGATACGCAGTATTTT. This codes for CASSEYAGQGYTDTQYF.

J is TRBJ2-7 and V is TRBV6-5; 7 nucleotides align to TRBD1. Germline V gene sequence: CDR1 MNHEY, CDR2 SVGAGI. Trimming took 2 bases from V and 0 from J; bases not matched to a gene: 1. The CDR3 loop spans 14 amino acids. This chain's CDR3 is CASSYRDSSYEQYF. DNA for the CDR3: TGTGCCAGCAGTTACCGGGACAGCTCCTACGAGCAGTACTTC.

The chain uses TRBV5-1 and TRBJ2-1; 10 nucleotides agree with TRBD2. The CDR3 extends over 15 amino acids. After removal of 4 bases from V and 9 bases from J, the junction contained 10 bases not matched to a gene. Germline V CDR1 and CDR2: SGHRS, YFSETQ. The CDR3 reads CASSPQAGGPGEQFF. The CDR3 DNA reads as TGCGCCAGCAGCCCTCAAGCGGGAGGGCCTGGTGAGCAGTTCTTC.

This chain connects TRBV29-1 to TRBJ2-3, with no clear D. CDR3 length: 12 residues. The ends were cut back, 7 bases at V and 2 bases at J, with 10 bases in the middle. Looked up from germline, CDR1 is SQVTM and CDR2 is ANQGSEA. This chain's CDR3 is CSAVFYTDTQYF. The CDR3, as DNA: TGCAGCGCTGTTTTTTACACAGATACGCAGTATTTT.

This chain connects TRBV18 to TRBJ2-7; 12 bases are shared with TRBD1. The CDR3 totals 16 residues. V lost 6 bases and J lost 5; bases outside the gene matches: 11. Germline V gene sequence: CDR1 KGHSH, CDR2 LQKENI. This CDR3 is CASSSTPGQGANEQYF. For the CDR3, the DNA is TGTGCCAGCTCCTCAACTCCGGGACAGGGGGCCAACGAGCAGTACTTC. The full variable domain, with the rest looked up from reference TRBV18 and TRBJ2-7, is NAGVMQNPRHLVRRRGQEARLRCSPMKGHSHVYWYRQLPEEGLKFMVYLQKENIIDESGMPKERFSAEFPKEGPSILRIQQVVRGDSAAYFCASSSTPGQGANEQYFGPGTRLTVT.

This clone was seen once. The chain has TRBV2 and TRBJ1-1, with D perhaps TRBD1 (6 bases). The V gene's germline CDR1 is SNHLY and CDR2 FYNNEI. This CDR3 region has 13 residues. Trimming left V 7 bases short and J 9 bases short, with 18 bases between. The CDR3: CASTTEDSRQAFF. CDR3 DNA sequence: TGTGCCAGCACCACCGAGGACAGTCGGCAAGCTTTCTTT.

This clone has more than one count but fewer than ten. The V call is TRBV11-2, the J call TRBJ2-7; 12 bases are shared with TRBD2. CDR1 is SGHAT and CDR2 is FQNNGV in the germline V gene. With V trimmed by 2 bases and J by 3 bases, 2 bases remained unmatched. There are 15 residues in the CDR3. The CDR3 DNA is TGTGCCAGCAGCTTAAAGGGACTAGCGGGCTACGAGCAGTACTTC. Its protein product is CASSLKGLAGYEQYF. Combining the CDR3 with reference TRBV11-2 and TRBJ2-7 gives the whole variable domain EAGVAQSPRYKIIEKRQSVAFWCNPISGHATLYWYQQILGQGPKLLIQFQNNGVVDDSQLPKDRFSAERLKGVDSTLKIQPAKLEDSAVYLCASSLKGLAGYEQYFGPGTRLTVT.

This sequence joins TRBV20-1 and TRBJ2-5, with D perhaps TRBD2 (5 bases). Germline CDR1 is DFQATT and CDR2 is SNEGSKA (reference sequence). The CDR3 has 11 residues. Trimming took off 6 bases at V and 5 bases at J, with 10 bases between the two ends. This CDR3 reads CSASKRETQYF. CDR3 in DNA: TGCAGTGCAAGTAAGCGGGAGACCCAGTACTTC.

In the case of this clone: In the same sample, other DNA sequences code for this CDR3. The chain recombines TRBV30 with TRBJ1-2; D ambiguous. CDR1 and CDR2 (germline): GTSNPN, SVGIG (reference sequence). The CDR3 consists of 11 residues. Trimming stripped 2 bases from V and 4 bases from J, with 5 bases between. Here the CDR3 DNA reads TGTGCCTGGAGTCCCTCCTATGGCTACACCTTC. Translating it yields CAWSPSYGYTF.

The chain employs TRBV30 and TRBJ1-5; D not certain. Germline CDR1 is GTSNPN and CDR2 is SVGIG (reference sequence). There are 12 residues in the CDR3. Trimming shortened V by 1 base and J by 7 bases, and 8 bases separated the two germline ends. CDR3 DNA sequence: TGTGCCTGGAGTGGCGGCGGGCAGCCCCAGCATTTT. This codes for CAWSGGGQPQHF.